Listed below are T cell receptor beta chains from one sample, sequenced in a study of vaccination and CD4 T cells after COVID-19. No antigen has been identified for these receptors. Each CDR3 protein gets one entry after TCRdb re-called the PCR reads with MiXCR. This table has 15,000 or so distinct CDR3 sequences, roughly 51% appearing once. The source was cultured CD4+ T cells from blood, collected after SARS-CoV-2 vaccination. The receptors originated from a human donor with COVID-19. Both conserved end residues are trimmed from each CDR3.

TRBV19	TRBJ2-3	ASSILAGGNTDTQY
TRBV6-1	TRBJ1-2	ASSEVGLGYGYT
TRBV7-8	TRBJ1-1	ASSLNPDTEAF
TRBV15	TRBJ1-5	ATSRPLDRGHQPQH
TRBV7-3	TRBJ2-7	ASSPGQGQDHEQY
TRBV10-3	TRBJ2-3	AINGDGSTDTQY
TRBV6-2/TRBV6-3	TRBJ2-5	ASSYSSGGALETQY
TRBV20-1	TRBJ1-6	SARTGVNSPLH
TRBV20-1	TRBJ1-5	SASGGVGNQPQH
TRBV27	TRBJ1-2	ASSFRDRVPYGYT
TRBV10-3	TRBJ1-2	AITQGADYGYT